The subject of this entry is one TCR beta chain. Its antigen is unknown. The protocol was immunoSEQ multiplex PCR, while the TCRdb copy is restricted to in-frame clones and leaves out a portion. This sample yields under 40,000 clones, of which roughly 85% are seen a single time; approximately 5% belongs to the top ten. This entry comes from a study of memory CD4+ T cells and cytomegalovirus serostatus. Single viable CD3+CD4+CD8-CD45RO+ cells were sorted as the memory CD4+ T cells. CMV serostatus came from serum IgG against pp150, pp28, p38, p52. Overall study findings and caveats: Suggested: most of the CMV-linked TCR signature lies in CD4+ memory cells.

Germline V lookup: CDR1 SGHVS, CDR2 FQNEAQ. V lost 7 bases and J lost 5, with 15 bases in between. The CDR3 length is 14 residues. This TCR derives from an adult in good health and CMV-seropositive. The chain uses TRBV7-8 and TRBJ2-4, with D possibly being TRBD2 (5 bases). The sequencing sample was made of memory CD4+ T cells from blood. As DNA, the CDR3 is TGTGCCAGCACCTCCTTAGTGGGAGAAAACATTCAGTACTTC. Translated, it gives CASTSLVGENIQYF.